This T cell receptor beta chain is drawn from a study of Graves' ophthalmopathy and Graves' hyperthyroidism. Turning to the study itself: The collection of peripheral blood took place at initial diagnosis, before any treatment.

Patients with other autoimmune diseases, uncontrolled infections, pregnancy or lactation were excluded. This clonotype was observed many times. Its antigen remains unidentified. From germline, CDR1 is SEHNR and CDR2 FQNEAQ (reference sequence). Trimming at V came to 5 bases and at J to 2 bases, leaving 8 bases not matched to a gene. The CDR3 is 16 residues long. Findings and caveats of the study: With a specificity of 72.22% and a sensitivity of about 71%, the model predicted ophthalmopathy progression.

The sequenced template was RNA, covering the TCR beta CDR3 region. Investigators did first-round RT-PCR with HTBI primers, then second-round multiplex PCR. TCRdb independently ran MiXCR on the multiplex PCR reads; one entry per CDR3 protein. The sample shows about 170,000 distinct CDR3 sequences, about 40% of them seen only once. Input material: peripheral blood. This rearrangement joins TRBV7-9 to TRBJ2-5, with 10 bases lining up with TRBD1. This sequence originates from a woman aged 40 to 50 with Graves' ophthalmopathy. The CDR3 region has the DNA TGTGCCAGCAGCCAAACCCGGACAGGGGGACAAGAGACCCAGTACTTC. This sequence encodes CASSQTRTGGQETQYF. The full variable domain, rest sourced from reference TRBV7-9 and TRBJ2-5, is DTGVSQNPRHKITKRGQNVTFRCDPISEHNRLYWYRQTLGQGPEFLTYFQNEAQLEKSRLLSDRFSAERPKGSFSTLEIQRTEQGDSAMYLCASSQTRTGGQETQYFGPGTRLLVL.